Reported below is one T cell receptor (beta chain). Its antigen is not known. This entry belongs to a study of shared clonotypes between healthy human individuals. Study-level findings and limits: The study found lower generation probabilities in non-shared clonotypes than in those shared by all four donors.

In the CD4+ fraction, cells were divided into CD45RA+ naive and CD45RA-negative memory subsets. The repertoire was sequenced with immunoSEQ multiplex PCR; TCRdb's copy has only in-frame clones and lacks some. The table has roughly 1,100,000 clones, around 74% seen once. In germline, CDR1 is MNHEY, CDR2 SVGAGI. V lost 5 bases and J lost 4; bases outside the gene matches: 9. CDR3 length: 15 amino acids. The material sequenced was memory CD4+ T cells sorted from blood. Noted subset: CD45RA-negative fraction. The chain joins TRBV6-5 to TRBJ2-7; TRBD2 matches 9 bases. The clonotype was recovered from a young man in good health. The CDR3 bases are TGTGCCAGCAGTCAAGGGCTAGCGGGAAGGTACGAGCAGTACTTC. Protein product: CASSQGLAGRYEQYF.